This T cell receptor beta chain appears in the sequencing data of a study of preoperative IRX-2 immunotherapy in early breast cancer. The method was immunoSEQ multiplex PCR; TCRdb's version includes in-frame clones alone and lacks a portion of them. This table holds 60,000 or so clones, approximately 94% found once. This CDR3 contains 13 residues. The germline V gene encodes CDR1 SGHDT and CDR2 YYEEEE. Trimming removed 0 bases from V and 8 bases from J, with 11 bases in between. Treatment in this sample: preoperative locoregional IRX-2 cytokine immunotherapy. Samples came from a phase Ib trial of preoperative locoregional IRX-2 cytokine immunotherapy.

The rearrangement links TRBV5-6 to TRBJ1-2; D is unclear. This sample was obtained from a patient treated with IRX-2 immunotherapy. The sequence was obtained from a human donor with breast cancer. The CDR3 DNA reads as TGTGCCAGCAGCTTGGAGTTGGGTGCCGGCTACACCTTC. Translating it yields CASSLELGAGYTF.